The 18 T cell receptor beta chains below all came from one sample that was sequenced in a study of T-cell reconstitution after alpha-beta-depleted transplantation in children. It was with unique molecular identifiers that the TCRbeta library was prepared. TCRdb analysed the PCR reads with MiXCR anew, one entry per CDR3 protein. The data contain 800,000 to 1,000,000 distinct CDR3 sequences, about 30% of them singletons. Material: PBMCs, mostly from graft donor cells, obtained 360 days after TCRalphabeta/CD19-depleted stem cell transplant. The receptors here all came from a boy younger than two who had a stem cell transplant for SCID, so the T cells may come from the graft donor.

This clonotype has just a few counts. CDR3 residues: CASPLAGRSSTDTQYF. CDR3 nucleotide sequence: TGTGCCAGCCCATTGGCCGGGAGGTCTAGCACAGATACGCAGTATTTT. This rearrangement joins TRBV7-2 to TRBJ2-3, with 7 positions matching TRBD2. This CDR3 is built from 16 residues. Trimming cost V 8 bases and J 0 bases; bases outside gene matches: 11. Looked up from germline, CDR1 is SGHTA and CDR2 is FQGNSA.

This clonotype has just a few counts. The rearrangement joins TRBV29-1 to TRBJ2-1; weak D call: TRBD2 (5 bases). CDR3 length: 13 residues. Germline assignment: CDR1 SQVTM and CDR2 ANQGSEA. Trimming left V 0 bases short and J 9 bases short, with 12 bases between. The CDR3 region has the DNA TGCAGCGTTGAAGAGGGCGGACTCTCTGAGCAGTTCTTC. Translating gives CSVEEGGLSEQFF.

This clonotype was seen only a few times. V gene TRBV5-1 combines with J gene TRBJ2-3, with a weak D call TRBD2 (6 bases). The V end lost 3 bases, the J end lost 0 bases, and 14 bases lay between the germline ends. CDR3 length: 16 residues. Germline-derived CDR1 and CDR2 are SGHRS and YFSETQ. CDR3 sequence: CASSSGLGTSTDTQYF. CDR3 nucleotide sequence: TGCGCCAGCAGCTCCGGGCTCGGGACTAGCACAGATACGCAGTATTTT.

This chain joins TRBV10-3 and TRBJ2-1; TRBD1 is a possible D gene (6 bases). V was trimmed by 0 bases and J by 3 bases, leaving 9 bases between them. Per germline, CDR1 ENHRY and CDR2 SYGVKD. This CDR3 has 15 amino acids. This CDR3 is CAISESTRGYNEQFF. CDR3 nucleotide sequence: TGTGCCATCAGTGAGTCGACCAGGGGCTACAATGAGCAGTTCTTC.

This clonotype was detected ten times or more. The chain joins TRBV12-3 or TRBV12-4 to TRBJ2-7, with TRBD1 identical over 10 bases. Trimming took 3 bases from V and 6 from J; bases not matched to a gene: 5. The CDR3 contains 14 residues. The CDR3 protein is CASSFGTGASEQYF. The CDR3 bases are TGTGCCAGCAGTTTCGGGACAGGGGCCTCCGAGCAGTACTTC.

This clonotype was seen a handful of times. CDR3 nucleotide sequence: TGTGCCAGCAGCAATCGTCAGGAAAGCTTACTCTCCTACGAGCAGTACTTC. Translation gives CASSNRQESLLSYEQYF. The chain recombines TRBV21-1 with TRBJ2-7. TRBV21-1 is designated a pseudogene. The CDR3 loop spans 17 amino acids.

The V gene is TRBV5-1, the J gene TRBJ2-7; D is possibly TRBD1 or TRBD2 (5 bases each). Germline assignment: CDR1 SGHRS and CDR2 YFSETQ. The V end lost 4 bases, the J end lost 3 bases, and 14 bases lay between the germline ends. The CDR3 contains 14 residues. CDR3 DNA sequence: TGCGCCAGCAGCCCCCCGGGACCGAACTACGAGCAGTACTTC. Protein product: CASSPPGPNYEQYF.

The CDR3 sequence: CASSFRTGLGYGYTF. CDR3 nucleotides: TGTGCCAGCAGCTTCCGGACAGGGTTGGGCTATGGCTACACCTTC. The chain has TRBV5-5 and TRBJ1-2, with 8 bases lining up with TRBD1. The CDR3 spans 15 residues. CDR1 is SGHKS and CDR2 is YYEKEE in the germline V gene (reference sequence). The trim removed 2 bases at V and 4 bases at J, leaving 7 bases unmatched. The full variable domain, with the rest looked up from reference TRBV5-5 and TRBJ1-2, is DAGVTQSPTHLIKTRGQQVTLRCSPISGHKSVSWYQQVLGQGPQFIFQYYEKEERGRGNFPDRFSARQFPNYSSELNVNALLLGDSALYLCASSFRTGLGYGYTFGSGTRLTVV.

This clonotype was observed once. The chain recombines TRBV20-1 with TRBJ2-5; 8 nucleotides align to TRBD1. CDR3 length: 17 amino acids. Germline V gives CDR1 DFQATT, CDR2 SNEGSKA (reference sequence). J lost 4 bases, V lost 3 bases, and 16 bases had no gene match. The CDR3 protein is CSASTREGRGRGETQYF. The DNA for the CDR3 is TGCAGTGCTAGCACCAGAGAGGGCAGGGGGCGCGGAGAGACCCAGTACTTC.

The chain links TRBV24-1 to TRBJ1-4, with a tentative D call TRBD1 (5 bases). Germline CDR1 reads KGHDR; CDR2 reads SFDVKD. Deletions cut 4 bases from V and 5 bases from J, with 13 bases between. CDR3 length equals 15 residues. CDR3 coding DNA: TGTGCCACCAGTGAAGCCGGGACGGCGAATGAAAAACTGTTTTTT. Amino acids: CATSEAGTANEKLFF.

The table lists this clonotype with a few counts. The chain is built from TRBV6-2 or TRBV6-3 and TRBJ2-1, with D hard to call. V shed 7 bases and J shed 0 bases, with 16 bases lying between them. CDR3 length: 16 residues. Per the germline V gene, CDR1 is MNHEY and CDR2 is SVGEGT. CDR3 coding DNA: TGTGCCAGCACCGACCGCTCTGGTCCCTCCTACAATGAGCAGTTCTTC. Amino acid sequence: CASTDRSGPSYNEQFF.

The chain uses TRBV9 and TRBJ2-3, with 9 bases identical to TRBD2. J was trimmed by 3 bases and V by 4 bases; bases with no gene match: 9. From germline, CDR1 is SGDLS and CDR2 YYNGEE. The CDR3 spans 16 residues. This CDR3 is CASSPPSGAATDTQYF. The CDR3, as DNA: TGTGCCAGCAGCCCACCTAGCGGGGCGGCGACAGATACGCAGTATTTT.

This CDR3 is CASSSGDRLNTEAFF. The CDR3 DNA is TGTGCCAGCAGCTCGGGTGACAGGTTGAACACTGAAGCTTTCTTT. V is TRBV7-9 and J is TRBJ1-1, with D tentatively TRBD1 (6 bases). Germline CDR1 is SEHNR and CDR2 is FQNEAQ (reference sequence). CDR3 length equals 15 residues. Trimming removed 4 bases at V and 0 bases at J, with 12 bases between. Full variable domain (outside the CDR3, taken from reference TRBV7-9 and TRBJ1-1): DTGVSQNPRHKITKRGQNVTFRCDPISEHNRLYWYRQTLGQGPEFLTYFQNEAQLEKSRLLSDRFSAERPKGSFSTLEIQRTEQGDSAMYLCASSSGDRLNTEAFFGQGTRLTVV.

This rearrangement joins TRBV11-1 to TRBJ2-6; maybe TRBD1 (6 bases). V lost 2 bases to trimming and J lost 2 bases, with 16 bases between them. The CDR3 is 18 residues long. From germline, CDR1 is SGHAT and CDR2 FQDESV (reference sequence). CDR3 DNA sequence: TGTGCCAGCAGCTTAAAGGCAACAGGGTGGGCTGGGGCCAACGTCCTGACTTTC. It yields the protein CASSLKATGWAGANVLTF.

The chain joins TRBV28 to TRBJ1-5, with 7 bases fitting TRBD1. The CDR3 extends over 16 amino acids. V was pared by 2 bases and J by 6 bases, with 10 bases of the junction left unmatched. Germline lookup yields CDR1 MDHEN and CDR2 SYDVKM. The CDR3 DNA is TGTGCCAGCAGTTTAAGAGACAGGGTTGGTGCTCAGCCCCAGCATTTT. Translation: CASSLRDRVGAQPQHF.

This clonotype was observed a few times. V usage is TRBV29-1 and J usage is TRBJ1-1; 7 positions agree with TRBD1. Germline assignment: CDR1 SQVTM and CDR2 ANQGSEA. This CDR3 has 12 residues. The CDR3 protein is CMVHRGNTEAFF. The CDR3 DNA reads TGCATGGTGCACAGGGGGAACACTGAAGCTTTCTTT.

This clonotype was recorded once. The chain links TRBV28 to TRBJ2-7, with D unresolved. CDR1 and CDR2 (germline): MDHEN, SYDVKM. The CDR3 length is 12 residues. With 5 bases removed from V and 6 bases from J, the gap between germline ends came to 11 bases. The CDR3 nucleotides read TGTGCCAGCAGTCCTGGCCCGCGCGAGCAGTACTTC. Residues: CASSPGPREQYF.

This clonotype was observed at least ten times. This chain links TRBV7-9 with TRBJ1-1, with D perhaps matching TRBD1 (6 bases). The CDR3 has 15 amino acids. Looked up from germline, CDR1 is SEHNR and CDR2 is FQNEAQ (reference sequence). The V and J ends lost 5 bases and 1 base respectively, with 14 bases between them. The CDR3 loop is CASSPYRAGNTEAFF. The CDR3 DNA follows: TGTGCCAGCAGCCCATACAGGGCTGGGAACACTGAAGCTTTCTTT.